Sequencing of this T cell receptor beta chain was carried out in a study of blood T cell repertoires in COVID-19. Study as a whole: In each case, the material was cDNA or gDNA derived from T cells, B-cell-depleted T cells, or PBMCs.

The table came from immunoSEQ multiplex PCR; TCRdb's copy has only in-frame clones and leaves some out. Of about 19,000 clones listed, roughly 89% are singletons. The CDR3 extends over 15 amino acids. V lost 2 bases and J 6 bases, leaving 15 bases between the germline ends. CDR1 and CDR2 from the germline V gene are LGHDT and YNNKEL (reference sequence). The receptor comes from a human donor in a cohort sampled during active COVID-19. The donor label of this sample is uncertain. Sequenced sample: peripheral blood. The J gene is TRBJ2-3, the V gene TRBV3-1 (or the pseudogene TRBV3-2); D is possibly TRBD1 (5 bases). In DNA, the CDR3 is TGTGCCAGCAGCCAACTGGGGCCTCTCTGGGATACGCAGTATTTT. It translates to CASSQLGPLWDTQYF.